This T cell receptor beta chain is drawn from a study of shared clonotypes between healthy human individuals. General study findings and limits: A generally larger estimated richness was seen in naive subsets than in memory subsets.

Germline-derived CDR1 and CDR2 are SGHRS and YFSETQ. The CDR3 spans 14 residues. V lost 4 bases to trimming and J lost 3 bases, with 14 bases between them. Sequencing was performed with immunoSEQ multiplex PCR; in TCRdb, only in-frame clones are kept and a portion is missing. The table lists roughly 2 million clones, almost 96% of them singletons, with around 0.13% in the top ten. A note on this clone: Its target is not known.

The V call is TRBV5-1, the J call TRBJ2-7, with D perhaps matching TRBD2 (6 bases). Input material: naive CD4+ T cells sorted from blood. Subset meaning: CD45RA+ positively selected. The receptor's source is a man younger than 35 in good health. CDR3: CASSPGGKDYEQYF. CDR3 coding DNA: TGCGCCAGCAGCCCGGGCGGGAAAGACTACGAGCAGTACTTC.